The 32 T cell receptor beta chains below come from one sample, sequenced in a study of Graves' ophthalmopathy and Graves' hyperthyroidism. For repertoire sequencing, the TCR beta CDR3 regions were amplified from RNA transcripts. The first round was an RT-PCR with HTBI primers, and the second round was a multiplex PCR. TCRdb ran MiXCR on the multiplex PCR reads and lists one entry per CDR3 protein. In the table there are 680,000 or so distinct CDR3 sequences, 20% to 25% of which are singletons. What was sequenced was peripheral blood. Receptors were obtained from a woman younger than 35 with stable Graves' hyperthyroidism. Some clones in this sample may be carry-over from other donors' samples.

This clonotype was observed a handful of times. The rearrangement uses TRBV6-1 and TRBJ1-5, with D possibly matching TRBD1 (6 bases). The germline V and J ends were trimmed by 8 bases and 6 bases, with 14 bases remaining between them. The length of the CDR3 is 13 residues. CDR1 and CDR2 from the germline V gene are MNHNS and SASEGT. CDR3 nucleotides: TGTGCCAGCCTCTACAGGGAAGGTCAGCCCCAGCATTTT. Translating gives CASLYREGQPQHF.

This clonotype has a count of ten or more. The chain combines TRBV6-1 with TRBJ1-2; TRBD1 might be the D (6 bases). V lost 3 bases to trimming and J lost 8 bases, with 16 bases between them. Germline V gene data show CDR1 as MNHNS and CDR2 as SASEGT. This CDR3 has 14 amino acids. CDR3 region: CASSDPGHGTGYTF. For the CDR3, the DNA is TGTGCCAGCAGTGACCCGGGACACGGGACGGGCTACACCTTC.

In this sample, this clonotype turned up many times. This rearrangement joins TRBV9 to TRBJ2-7, with D uncertain. CDR3 length: 14 residues. The V end was cut by 1 base, the J end by 3 bases, with 11 bases between. Germline CDR1 and CDR2: SGDLS and YYNGEE. The CDR3 spells CASSVQASIYEQYF. The CDR3 DNA reads as TGTGCCAGCAGCGTACAAGCCTCCATCTACGAGCAGTACTTC.

This clonotype was seen ten or more times. Compared with germline, one end of the junction differs, possibly owing to a read error. The chain combines TRBV20-1 with TRBJ2-4; D uncertain. CDR1 DFQATT and CDR2 SNEGSKA come from the germline V gene (reference sequence). CDR3 length: 12 residues. The CDR3 region is CSARGHGNIKYF. CDR3 sequence (DNA): TGCAGTGCTAGGGGTCATGGGAACATTAAGTACTTC.

This clonotype was counted many times. The chain carries TRBV19 and TRBJ2-2; TRBD2 agrees at 16 bases. The CDR3 loop spans 18 amino acids. V lost 4 bases to trimming and J lost 2 bases; unmatched junction nucleotides: 4. CDR1 and CDR2 from the germline V gene are LNHDA and SQIVND (reference sequence). Written as DNA, the CDR3 is TGTGCCAGTAGTACCGGGACTAGCGGGAGGGCCAACACCGGGGAGCTGTTTTTT. Residues: CASSTGTSGRANTGELFF.

In this sample, this clonotype turned up many times. In DNA form, the CDR3 reads TGTGCCAGTAGTTTCCGACAGGTCTCCTACGAGCAGTACTTC. Its protein is CASSFRQVSYEQYF. This chain uses TRBV19 with TRBJ2-7, with a tentative D call TRBD1 (6 bases). Germline CDR1 LNHDA, CDR2 SQIVND (reference sequence). The CDR3 sequence is 14 residues long. Trimming pared 5 bases from V and 0 bases from J, leaving 11 bases between.

There are many counts of this clonotype. The J gene is TRBJ1-1, the V gene TRBV7-3, with 8 bases identical to TRBD1. Germline assignment: CDR1 SGHTA and CDR2 FQGTGA. Unmatched junction bases numbered 12, after V lost 4 bases and J lost 5 bases. The CDR3 runs 16 residues. CDR3 loop: CASSSSGGRIGTEAFF. The CDR3 DNA reads TGTGCCAGCAGCTCCTCAGGGGGCAGGATAGGTACTGAAGCTTTCTTT.

This clonotype was recorded at least ten times. CDR3 sequence: CASSETGRETQYF. Written as DNA, the CDR3 is TGTGCCAGCAGTGAAACAGGGCGGGAGACCCAGTACTTC. This rearrangement joins TRBV25-1 to TRBJ2-5; weak D call: TRBD1 (6 bases). Germline CDR1 and CDR2: MGHDK and SYGVNS. V was shortened by 2 bases and J by 5 bases, with 9 bases between the two germline ends. This CDR3 has 13 residues.

The chain is built from TRBV7-8 and TRBJ2-4, with 7 bases fitting TRBD2. The CDR3 is made up of 17 amino acids. Germline trimming cut 1 base from V and 1 base from J; bases unmatched to any gene: 7. Germline loops: CDR1 SGHVS, CDR2 FQNEAQ. The chain's CDR3 is CASSLGFWEGAKNIQYF. In nucleotides, the CDR3 is TGTGCCAGCAGCTTAGGCTTTTGGGAGGGGGCCAAAAACATTCAGTACTTC.

This chain uses TRBV12-3 or TRBV12-4 with TRBJ2-5, with a weak D call TRBD2 (6 bases). The CDR3 spans 15 residues. V was cut by 4 bases and J by 1 base, with 13 bases left in between. The CDR3 DNA reads TGTGCCAGCAGTTCTTCCTTCGGGGGCCAAGAGACCCAGTACTTC. It is translated as CASSSSFGGQETQYF.

This chain uses TRBV28 with TRBJ1-2; D ambiguous. The CDR3 extends over 11 amino acids. Germline V gene sequence: CDR1 MDHEN, CDR2 SYDVKM. V dropped 5 bases and J dropped 7 bases, with 8 bases sitting between them. The CDR3: CASSPAGGYTF. The CDR3 bases are TGTGCCAGCAGTCCCGCCGGTGGCTACACCTTC.

This clonotype was detected many times. The V call is TRBV27, the J call TRBJ2-7, with D perhaps TRBD2 (6 bases). The CDR3 covers 12 residues. V lost 7 bases to trimming and J lost 5 bases, with 12 bases between them. The V gene's germline CDR1 is MNHEY and CDR2 SMNVEV (reference sequence). The CDR3 DNA is TGTGCCAGCATGACCTCGGGGGACGAGCAGTACTTC. Protein: CASMTSGDEQYF.

To note about this clonotype: At one end, the junction sequence differs from germline, possibly due to a read error. The CDR3 region has the DNA TGTGCCACTACGGACAGGGCGAGGGGAGAGACCCAGCACTTC. Protein sequence: CATTDRARGETQHF. V is TRBV10-3 and J is TRBJ2-5, with 8 bases that match TRBD1. The V gene's germline CDR1 is ENHRY and CDR2 SYGVKD. There are 14 residues in the CDR3.

This clonotype was seen many times. This sequence joins TRBV6-2 or TRBV6-3 and TRBJ2-2, with 8 bases lining up with TRBD2. The CDR3 loop spans 20 amino acids. Trimming at V came to 2 bases and at J to 1 base, leaving 15 bases not matched to a gene. CDR1 and CDR2 (germline): MNHEY, SVGEGT. The DNA for the CDR3 is TGTGCCAGCAGTTACCACCCGGACTTAGCGGGGCTTATGAACACCGGGGAGCTGTTTTTT. Encoded protein: CASSYHPDLAGLMNTGELFF.

This clonotype was picked up many times. This chain links TRBV12-3 or TRBV12-4 with TRBJ1-2, with a weak D call TRBD1 (5 bases). The CDR3 loop spans 13 amino acids. The V end lost 5 bases, the J end lost 8 bases, and 15 bases lay between the germline ends. The DNA for the CDR3 is TGTGCCAGCAGTGAACGTGGGGGAGGAGGCTACACCTTC. It translates to CASSERGGGGYTF.

J is TRBJ2-2 and V is TRBV5-1; TRBD1 matches 10 bases. This CDR3 region has 16 residues. Looked up from germline, CDR1 is SGHRS and CDR2 is YFSETQ. V shed 6 bases, J shed 3 bases, and the junction held 8 bases outside the gene matches. CDR3 coding DNA: TGCGCCAGCACCCCCCCCGGGACAGGGGACACCGGGGAGCTGTTTTTT. Translated: CASTPPGTGDTGELFF.

This clonotype was counted ten times or more. V usage is TRBV12-3 or TRBV12-4 and J usage is TRBJ1-6, with 8 bases fitting TRBD1. The trim removed 1 base at V and 4 bases at J, leaving 6 bases unmatched. This CDR3 is 17 amino acids long. CDR3 loop: CASSLGSGGLYNSPLHF. Here the CDR3 DNA reads TGTGCCAGCAGTTTAGGGTCAGGGGGCCTGTATAATTCACCCCTCCACTTT.

Turning to this clonotype: A much larger clone sits a single nucleotide away, making a read error possible. CDR3 coding DNA: TGTGCCGGCGCCACAGGACGTAGCAATCAGCCCCAGCATTTT. It is translated as CAGATGRSNQPQHF. J is TRBJ1-5 and V is TRBV2; D perhaps matches TRBD1 (5 bases). V dropped 11 bases and J dropped 0 bases, with 14 bases sitting between them. Germline V CDR1 and CDR2: SNHLY, FYNNEI. This CDR3 contains 14 residues.

This clonotype was detected ten times or more. The V and J genes are TRBV7-9 and TRBJ2-5; 7 nucleotides line up with TRBD1. Germline-derived CDR1 and CDR2 are SEHNR and FQNEAQ (reference sequence). Trimming cost V 8 bases and J 5 bases; bases outside gene matches: 14. The CDR3 has 15 residues. Written as DNA, the CDR3 is TGTGCCAGCGCTATAAACGCAGGGGGTGCTGAGACCCAGTACTTC. Protein product: CASAINAGGAETQYF.

As to this clonotype: A read error may be the cause here, since a much bigger clone is one base away. V gene TRBV7-2 combines with J gene TRBJ1-2; D remains unclear. This CDR3 comprises 15 residues. Germline CDR1 SGHTA, CDR2 FQGNSA. Between the trimmed V and J ends, which lost 3 bases and 3 bases, there was a span of 14 bases. The chain's CDR3 is CASSFLWAEDYGYTF. The DNA for the CDR3 is TGTGCCAGCAGCTTCCTGTGGGCAGAAGACTATGGCTACACCTTC.

Ten or more counts support this clonotype. This chain uses TRBV20-1 with TRBJ2-5, with 12 bases fitting TRBD2. The V and J ends lost 0 bases and 4 bases, in that order; junction bases with no gene match: 15. Germline CDR1 is DFQATT and CDR2 is SNEGSKA (reference sequence). The CDR3 sequence is 19 residues long. The CDR3 DNA sequence: TGCAGTGCTAGAGATATGGGACTAGCGGGTAGCAGAGGGTCAGAGACCCAGTACTTC. Translating gives CSARDMGLAGSRGSETQYF.

This chain links TRBV27 with TRBJ1-1, with TRBD1 matching over 9 bases. V gave up 2 bases and J gave up 8 bases; unmatched junction bases: 9. This CDR3 region has 15 residues. From germline, CDR1 is MNHEY and CDR2 SMNVEV (reference sequence). The CDR3 DNA is TGTGCCAGCAGTTTAGGGGACAGGGTGGATAGGGAAGCTTTCTTT. This translates into CASSLGDRVDREAFF.

This clonotype was seen ten or more times. The chain joins TRBV6-1 to TRBJ1-2; D not resolved. V shed 3 bases and J shed 5 bases, with 7 bases lying between them. The CDR3 contains 12 residues. Germline V CDR1 and CDR2: MNHNS, SASEGT. The CDR3 is CASSEGRYGYTF. CDR3 sequence (DNA): TGTGCCAGCAGTGAGGGTCGGTATGGCTACACCTTC.

The CDR3 region is CASSETPLNTQHF. CDR3 coding DNA: TGTGCCAGCAGTGAAACCCCACTAAATACCCAGCATTTT. The genes are TRBV6-1 and TRBJ1-5; D not certain. CDR1 and CDR2 (germline): MNHNS, SASEGT. This CDR3 region has 13 residues. V lost 2 bases, J lost 11 bases, and 13 bases lay in between.

In its sample, this clonotype was seen many times. The CDR3 is CASGFPDTAFKETQYF. In DNA form, the CDR3 reads TGTGCTAGTGGTTTTCCGGACACTGCCTTCAAGGAGACCCAGTACTTC. This chain links TRBV12-5 with TRBJ2-5, with D possibly matching TRBD1 (5 bases). The CDR3 covers 16 residues. The V end lost 3 bases, the J end lost 5 bases, and 19 bases lay between the germline ends. Germline V lookup: CDR1 LGHNT, CDR2 FRNRAP.

This clonotype was detected ten times or more. This may come from a read error, since a much larger clone is one base off. The chain uses TRBV7-8 and TRBJ1-1, with a tentative D call TRBD1 (5 bases). The CDR3 loop spans 13 amino acids. Germline CDR1 reads SGHVS; CDR2 reads FQNEAQ. The CDR3 region has the DNA TGTGCCGGCAGCGGCAGGGTGAACACTGAAGCTTTCTTT. Amino acid sequence: CAGSGRVNTEAFF.

This CDR3 reads CASSPSRLAGSLQETQYF. CDR3 nucleotides: TGTGCCAGCAGCCCATCAAGGCTAGCGGGGAGCCTCCAAGAGACCCAGTACTTC. J is TRBJ2-5 and V is TRBV3-1, with 9 bases lining up with TRBD2. Germline assignment: CDR1 LGHDT and CDR2 YNNKEL (reference sequence). Trimming at V came to 4 bases and at J to 1 base, leaving 13 bases not matched to a gene. This CDR3 has 18 amino acids.

For this clonotype: Here the CDR3 omits its conserved ending phenylalanine or tryptophan, so a read error is the likely source. The chain joins TRBV28 to TRBJ2-5, with D unresolved. This CDR3 spans 12 amino acids. Deletions cut 6 bases from V and 3 bases from J, with 8 bases between. CDR1 is MDHEN, CDR2 SYDVKM, per germline. The CDR3 reads CASRGIEETQYI. The CDR3 DNA reads as TGTGCCAGCAGGGGGATCGAAGAGACCCAGTACATC.

The sample holds many counts of this clonotype. The chain combines TRBV5-5 with TRBJ2-2; TRBD1 matches 10 bases. Germline-derived CDR1 and CDR2 are SGHKS and YYEKEE (reference sequence). Trimming cost V 5 bases and J 4 bases; bases outside gene matches: 8. The CDR3 runs 16 residues. The CDR3 spells CASSSGTGASTGELFF. The CDR3 region has the DNA TGTGCCAGCAGTTCCGGGACAGGGGCCTCCACCGGGGAGCTGTTTTTT.

This clonotype was detected only a few times. The chain recombines TRBV20-1 with TRBJ1-5; tentatively, D is TRBD1 (5 bases). CDR1 DFQATT and CDR2 SNEGSKA come from the germline V gene (reference sequence). The CDR3 contains 11 residues. Trimming shortened V by 5 bases and J by 7 bases, and 9 bases separated the two germline ends. CDR3 nucleotides: TGCAGTGCTCGCAGGGACCAGCCCCAGCATTTT. Protein: CSARRDQPQHF.

Comments on this clonotype: A much larger clone differs from this one at a single base, so this may be a read error. Given the absence of the conserved phenylalanine or tryptophan at the CDR3 end, a read error is likely. J is TRBJ2-5 and V is TRBV6-5; TRBD1 is a possible D gene (6 bases). V gave up 6 bases and J gave up 0 bases, with 20 bases separating them. Per the germline V gene, CDR1 is MNHEY and CDR2 is SVGAGI. The CDR3 consists of 17 residues. The CDR3 nucleotides are TGTGCCAGCAGAGCTCCTTCCGGGACACCCAACCAAGAGACCCAGTACCTC. This gives the protein CASRAPSGTPNQETQYL.

This clonotype was observed a handful of times. The junction departs from the called germline gene at one end, perhaps through a read error. The V call is TRBV20-1, the J call TRBJ2-2, with D maybe TRBD1 (6 bases). Germline V lookup: CDR1 DFQATT, CDR2 SNEGSKA (reference sequence). The CDR3 is made up of 14 amino acids. The CDR3 protein is CSATRTANTGELCF. CDR3 bases: TGCAGTGCTACCAGGACAGCGAACACCGGGGAGCTGTGTTTT.